A single TCR beta chain is shown here with its context. Its antigen is still unknown. The trim removed 9 bases at V and 6 bases at J, leaving 12 bases unmatched. Germline V lookup: CDR1 SNHLY, CDR2 FYNNEI. This CDR3 spans 14 amino acids. The second PCR ran about 6 to 12 cycles with a sample-barcoded 5' primer and J-beta primers. From each sample, at least 2.5 million paired-end reads containing CDR3 were obtained. TCRdb fed the 5' RACE reads into MiXCR, producing one record per CDR3 protein. Here the sample spans over a million distinct CDR3 sequences, 40% to 50% being singletons. This sample is drawn from a study of blood T cells in healthy people across ages. Study-level findings and limits: Estimates of total diversity, which came from one million sequenced T cells, were considered to be underestimates.

Sequenced: blood. The clonotype comes from a woman aged 55-70 years in good health. This rearrangement joins TRBV2 to TRBJ2-3; 7 nucleotides line up with TRBD2. The CDR3 spells CASSGGLEGDTQYF. The CDR3 coding sequence is TGTGCCAGTAGCGGTGGACTAGAGGGGGATACGCAGTATTTT. Full variable domain (outside the CDR3, taken from reference TRBV2 and TRBJ2-3): EPEVTQTPSHQVTQMGQEVILRCVPISNHLYFYWYRQILGQKVEFLVSFYNNEISEKSEIFDDQFSVERPDGSNFTLKIRSTKLEDSAMYFCASSGGLEGDTQYFGPGTRLTVL.